One sample yielded the 27 T cell receptor beta chains listed below, sequenced in a study of blood T cell repertoires in COVID-19. The protocol was immunoSEQ multiplex PCR, while the TCRdb copy is restricted to in-frame clones and leaves out a portion. The table has over 11,000 clones, about nine tenths seen once; the top ten hold roughly 5.9%. Material: peripheral blood. Source of these receptors: a human donor in a cohort sampled during active COVID-19.

This clone was detected only once. CDR3 bases: TGCGCCAGCAGCCAAGATACCGGCGGTGATACGCAGTATTTT. Translating gives CASSQDTGGDTQYF. This chain uses TRBV4-3 with TRBJ2-3; D gene uncertain. The CDR3 has 14 residues. The V and J ends lost 0 bases and 6 bases respectively, with 10 bases between them. Per the germline V gene, CDR1 is LGHNA and CDR2 is YSLEER.

The chain links TRBV5-1 to TRBJ1-1; D remains unclear. The CDR3 sequence is 15 residues long. The germline V gene encodes CDR1 SGHRS and CDR2 YFSETQ. The V end lost 6 bases, the J end lost 0 bases, and 15 bases lay between the germline ends. CDR3 loop: CASTSEEGMNTEAFF. As DNA, the CDR3 is TGCGCCAGCACATCGGAGGAGGGAATGAACACTGAAGCTTTCTTT.

V usage is TRBV5-6 and J usage is TRBJ2-3, with TRBD1 matching 7 bases. The CDR3 is 18 residues long. With 4 bases clipped from V and 0 bases from J, the junction kept 14 bases outside the gene matches. Germline V gene sequence: CDR1 SGHDT, CDR2 YYEEEE. The CDR3 coding sequence is TGTGCCAGCAGCACCTACAGGGGTAAACTCCATAGCACAGATACGCAGTATTTT. It yields the protein CASSTYRGKLHSTDTQYF.

This clone was found once. V usage is TRBV10-3 and J usage is TRBJ2-1, with 10 positions matching TRBD2. V shed 10 bases, J shed 7 bases, and the junction held 7 bases outside the gene matches. The CDR3 has 13 amino acids. The V gene's germline CDR1 is ENHRY and CDR2 SYGVKD. The CDR3 is CATLAGAGNEQFF. DNA of the CDR3: TGTGCCACTCTAGCGGGAGCGGGGAATGAGCAGTTCTTC.

The chain combines TRBV6-5 with TRBJ2-7; D is undetermined. Germline CDR1 reads MNHEY; CDR2 reads SVGAGI. The V gene lost 2 bases and the J gene lost 4 bases, with 9 bases spanning the gap. This CDR3 is 13 amino acids long. The CDR3 loop is CASSYLPLYEQYF. CDR3 coding DNA: TGTGCCAGCAGTTACCTTCCCCTTTACGAGCAGTACTTC.

This clone was observed a single time. The chain joins TRBV23-1 to TRBJ2-7; D unresolved. TRBV23-1 is sorted into the ORF group, with uncertain function. This CDR3 is built from 15 residues. V was cut by 3 bases and J by 4 bases, with 16 bases left in between. The CDR3 sequence: CASSHPGEARYEQYF. The DNA of the CDR3 is TGCGCCAGCAGTCACCCTGGCGAGGCTAGGTACGAGCAGTACTTC.

V is TRBV4-3 and J is TRBJ2-3; 11 nucleotides agree with TRBD2. CDR3 length: 18 amino acids. Trimming at V came to 1 base and at J to 5 bases, leaving 11 bases not matched to a gene. CDR1 and CDR2 (germline): LGHNA, YSLEER. DNA for the CDR3: TGCGCCAGCAGCCAAGCGGGGTCCCGTGGACTAGCGGGAGATACGCAGTATTTT. Its translation: CASSQAGSRGLAGDTQYF.

This rearrangement joins TRBV28 to TRBJ2-7, with 11 bases matching TRBD2. The ends lost 5 bases at V and 0 bases at J; junction bases unmatched: 18. The CDR3 is 20 residues long. Germline V CDR1 and CDR2: MDHEN, SYDVKM. CDR3 loop: CASSRPYGELAGGSSYEQYF. In DNA, the CDR3 is TGTGCCAGCAGTCGACCATATGGGGAGCTAGCGGGAGGTAGCTCCTACGAGCAGTACTTC.

This rearrangement joins TRBV27 to TRBJ2-1; TRBD2 might be the D (6 bases). The CDR3 is made up of 14 amino acids. Deletions cut 5 bases from V and 0 bases from J, with 8 bases between. CDR1 and CDR2 (germline): MNHEY, SMNVEV (reference sequence). CDR3 coding DNA: TGTGCCAGCAGTACAGCGGGCTCCTACAATGAGCAGTTCTTC. Protein: CASSTAGSYNEQFF.

The rearrangement uses TRBV5-4 and TRBJ1-4; D gene uncertain. This CDR3 has 14 residues. From germline, CDR1 is SGHNT and CDR2 YYREEE (reference sequence). Trimming pared 4 bases from V and 0 bases from J, leaving 7 bases between. CDR3 DNA: TGTGCCAGCAGCCTAGACCCAACTAATGAAAAACTGTTTTTT. Translation gives CASSLDPTNEKLFF. Drawing the rest from reference TRBV5-4 and TRBJ1-4, the complete variable domain is ETGVTQSPTHLIKTRGQQVTLRCSSQSGHNTVSWYQQALGQGPQFIFQYYREEENGRGNFPPRFSGLQFPNYSSELNVNALELDDSALYLCASSLDPTNEKLFFGSGTQLSVL.

This sequence joins TRBV6-5 and TRBJ2-1, with TRBD1 as a possible D gene (6 bases). The ends were cut back, 5 bases at V and 9 bases at J, with 8 bases in the middle. Germline V gene data show CDR1 as MNHEY and CDR2 as SVGAGI. This CDR3 contains 11 residues. The CDR3 protein is CASSQGSEQFF. The CDR3, as DNA: TGTGCCAGCAGTCAGGGGAGTGAGCAGTTCTTC.

This chain links TRBV27 with TRBJ1-5; 7 bases map to TRBD1. The CDR3 length is 13 residues. The V and J ends lost 4 bases and 9 bases, in that order; junction bases with no gene match: 6. Germline assignment: CDR1 MNHEY and CDR2 SMNVEV (reference sequence). CDR3 in amino acids: CASSSTGVGPQHF. CDR3 nucleotides: TGTGCCAGCAGTTCTACAGGGGTAGGGCCCCAGCATTTT.

The gene calls are TRBV7-9 and TRBJ1-2, with a possible D match to TRBD1 (5 bases). The length of the CDR3 is 12 residues. Germline values: CDR1 SEHNR, CDR2 FQNEAQ (reference sequence). Here the CDR3 reads CAGAALNYGYTF. The CDR3 DNA follows: TGTGCAGGGGCAGCCCTTAACTATGGCTACACCTTC. The complete variable domain, with remaining parts taken from reference TRBV7-9 and TRBJ1-2, reads DTGVSQNPRHKITKRGQNVTFRCDPISEHNRLYWYRQTLGQGPEFLTYFQNEAQLEKSRLLSDRFSAERPKGSFSTLEIQRTEQGDSAMYLCAGAALNYGYTFGSGTRLTVV.

The CDR3 loop reads CASSEGRGRGTGELFF. In DNA form, the CDR3 reads TGTGCCAGCAGTGAGGGCAGGGGAAGAGGTACCGGGGAGCTGTTTTTT. This chain connects TRBV2 to TRBJ2-2; tentatively, D is TRBD1 (6 bases). Trimming stripped 3 bases from V and 5 bases from J, with 16 bases between. This CDR3 has 16 residues. CDR1 and CDR2 from the germline V gene are SNHLY and FYNNEI.

This chain connects TRBV10-2 to TRBJ1-1, with a weak D call TRBD1 (6 bases). Germline V gene lookup returns CDR1 WSHSY and CDR2 SAAADI. This CDR3 comprises 14 residues. V lost 6 bases and J lost 1, with 12 bases in between. The CDR3 sequence is CASRDTGTNTEAFF. The CDR3 DNA reads as TGCGCCAGCAGAGATACAGGGACGAACACTGAAGCTTTCTTT.

The V call is TRBV12-5, the J call TRBJ2-3; the D is unclear. Deletions cut 9 bases from V and 6 bases from J, with 16 bases between. Per germline, CDR1 LGHNT and CDR2 FRNRAP. The CDR3 sequence is 13 residues long. CDR3 sequence reads: CASSSGPVDTQYF. The CDR3 DNA is TGTGCTAGCTCTTCTGGGCCCGTGGATACGCAGTATTTT.

This clone showed up just once. This chain links TRBV4-2 with TRBJ2-3, with 8 nucleotides matching TRBD2. The CDR3 loop spans 16 amino acids. J lost 0 bases, V lost 4 bases, and 6 bases had no gene match. In germline, CDR1 is LGHNA, CDR2 YNFKEQ. The CDR3 reads CASSLTSGLSTDTQYF. For the CDR3, the DNA is TGTGCCAGCAGCCTAACTAGCGGACTAAGCACAGATACGCAGTATTTT.

This sequence joins TRBV28 and TRBJ2-7; the match to TRBD2 covers 9 bases. The CDR3 runs 15 residues. Losses at the gene ends were 3 bases for V and 0 bases for J; bases not matched to a gene: 3. Germline loops: CDR1 MDHEN, CDR2 SYDVKM. This chain's CDR3 is CASSLVSGSSYEQYF. The CDR3 region has the DNA TGTGCCAGCAGTTTGGTTAGCGGGAGCTCCTACGAGCAGTACTTC.

The chain employs TRBV19 and TRBJ1-6, with D unresolved. V gave up 5 bases and J gave up 5 bases, with 4 bases separating them. From germline, CDR1 is LNHDA and CDR2 SQIVND (reference sequence). CDR3 length equals 12 residues. CDR3 in amino acids: CASSGNNSPLHF. CDR3 bases: TGTGCCAGTAGTGGCAATAATTCACCCCTCCACTTT.

The V gene is TRBV29-1, the J gene TRBJ1-4; 7 positions match TRBD1. The CDR3 is made up of 14 amino acids. Germline V gives CDR1 SQVTM, CDR2 ANQGSEA. Trimming removed 6 bases from V and 11 bases from J; junction bases left unmatched: 15. The CDR3 DNA reads as TGCAGCGTAACCACAGGGGCCTCAGTTGAGAAACTGTTTTTT. Translated, it gives CSVTTGASVEKLFF.

The chain combines TRBV4-3 with TRBJ2-5, with 8 bases matching TRBD2. The CDR3 is made up of 14 amino acids. CDR1 is LGHNA and CDR2 is YSLEER in the germline V gene. V lost 2 bases, J lost 2 bases, and 1 base stayed unmatched. The CDR3 nucleotides read TGCGCCAGCAGCCAACAGCGGGGGCAAGAGACCCAGTACTTC. It encodes CASSQQRGQETQYF.

The chain links TRBV4-3 to TRBJ2-1, with 9 bases fitting TRBD2. Germline trimming cut 1 base from V and 4 bases from J; bases unmatched to any gene: 8. CDR3 length: 17 amino acids. Germline CDR1 is LGHNA and CDR2 is YSLEER. The CDR3 bases are TGCGCCAGCAGCCAAGTGCTGACTAGCGGTAGTTACAATGAGCAGTTCTTC. It specifies CASSQVLTSGSYNEQFF.

The chain carries TRBV6-5 and TRBJ2-1, with a possible D match to TRBD2 (6 bases). V was trimmed by 5 bases and J by 10 bases, leaving 12 bases between them. The CDR3 sequence is 12 residues long. The germline CDR1 and CDR2 sequences are MNHEY and SVGAGI. CDR3: CASSRPRGEQFF. CDR3 bases: TGTGCCAGCAGTAGGCCCCGGGGGGAGCAGTTCTTC.

The chain recombines TRBV19 with TRBJ2-2, with D tentatively TRBD2 (6 bases). The CDR3 length is 15 residues. Germline loops: CDR1 LNHDA, CDR2 SQIVND (reference sequence). Deletions cut 1 base from V and 2 bases from J, with 8 bases between. This chain's CDR3 is CASSIVGTNTGELFF. For the CDR3, the DNA is TGTGCCAGTAGTATAGTAGGGACTAACACCGGGGAGCTGTTTTTT.

The V gene is TRBV18, the J gene TRBJ2-1; D perhaps matches TRBD1 (5 bases). This CDR3 has 16 residues. V was shortened by 0 bases and J by 2 bases, with 11 bases between the two germline ends. Per the germline V gene, CDR1 is KGHSH and CDR2 is LQKENI. Written as DNA, the CDR3 is TGTGCCAGCTCACCACCGGTCAGGGTGACCTACAATGAGCAGTTCTTC. Translating gives CASSPPVRVTYNEQFF. Full variable domain (rest looked up from reference TRBV18 and TRBJ2-1): NAGVMQNPRHLVRRRGQEARLRCSPMKGHSHVYWYRQLPEEGLKFMVYLQKENIIDESGMPKERFSAEFPKEGPSILRIQQVVRGDSAAYFCASSPPVRVTYNEQFFGPGTRLTVL.

V usage is TRBV7-9 and J usage is TRBJ1-1, with TRBD1 identical over 8 bases. This CDR3 is built from 15 residues. V shed 1 base, J shed 10 bases, and the junction held 11 bases outside the gene matches. Germline V gives CDR1 SEHNR, CDR2 FQNEAQ (reference sequence). CDR3 in DNA: TGTGCCAGCAGCTTAGTGTCAGGGGGCGTCCCCGGAGCTTTCTTT. As protein: CASSLVSGGVPGAFF.

The chain links TRBV11-2 to TRBJ2-3; 10 nucleotides align to TRBD2. This CDR3 region has 13 residues. CDR1 is SGHAT, CDR2 FQNNGV, per germline. J was trimmed by 5 bases and V by 8 bases; bases with no gene match: 4. The CDR3 region has the DNA TGTGCCAGCCTTGCTAGCGGGAGAGATACGCAGTATTTT. Protein: CASLASGRDTQYF.